The 11 T cell receptor beta chains below come from one sample, sequenced in a study of radiotherapy plus CTLA-4 blockade in lung cancer. This table comes from immunoSEQ multiplex PCR, and its TCRdb copy is limited to in-frame clones, with some not included. The data contain tens of thousands of clones, around 86% of them singletons. The specimen comprised peripheral blood, sampled from a patient treated with radiotherapy plus ipilimumab. All receptors derive from a human donor with non-small cell lung cancer who had a partial response to radiotherapy plus ipilimumab.

The chain joins TRBV6-5 to TRBJ1-2; 8 bases fit TRBD1. This CDR3 comprises 14 residues. The junction had 7 bases not matched to a gene; V was cut back by 6 bases and J by 4 bases. Germline V gene data show CDR1 as MNHEY and CDR2 as SVGAGI. CDR3 DNA sequence: TGTGCCAGCAGGAGGGGACAGGCCTCCTATGGCTACACCTTC. Protein product: CASRRGQASYGYTF.

V and J are TRBV2 and TRBJ1-2; D is undetermined. Trimming pared 5 bases from V and 8 bases from J, leaving 18 bases between. The CDR3 spans 14 residues. Germline loops: CDR1 SNHLY, CDR2 FYNNEI. CDR3 in amino acids: CASSTRRVGWGYTF. The CDR3 DNA follows: TGTGCCAGCAGTACTAGAAGGGTTGGCTGGGGCTACACCTTC.

The gene calls are TRBV25-1 and TRBJ2-3; 9 nucleotides match TRBD2. The CDR3 covers 15 residues. CDR1 MGHDK and CDR2 SYGVNS come from the germline V gene. V was pared by 5 bases and J by 2 bases, with 5 bases of the junction left unmatched. The CDR3 DNA reads TGTGCCAGCAGTACGACTAGCGGACCCACAGATACGCAGTATTTT. The encoded protein is CASSTTSGPTDTQYF.

The V gene is TRBV5-1, the J gene TRBJ1-6, with 11 bases fitting TRBD1. V was clipped by 2 bases and J by 10 bases; unmatched bases: 11. Germline V gene data show CDR1 as SGHRS and CDR2 as YFSETQ. The CDR3 spans 17 residues. CDR3 region: CASSFGQGASPGSPLHF. Written as DNA, the CDR3 is TGCGCCAGCAGCTTTGGACAGGGGGCGTCTCCTGGATCACCCCTCCACTTT.

CDR3 residues: CASSKWAGNEQFF. For the CDR3, the DNA is TGTGCCAGTTCAAAATGGGCGGGCAATGAGCAGTTCTTC. The chain employs TRBV19 and TRBJ2-1; a weak D match, TRBD2 (5 bases). Germline V gene lookup returns CDR1 LNHDA and CDR2 SQIVND (reference sequence). This CDR3 has 13 residues. V lost 8 bases and J lost 6, with 14 bases in between.

This clone was counted a single time. This sequence joins TRBV5-1 and TRBJ2-1; 7 bases match TRBD1. The CDR3 has 19 residues. Looked up from germline, CDR1 is SGHRS and CDR2 is YFSETQ. V shed 5 bases and J 5 bases; nucleotides not matched to a gene: 22. The CDR3 DNA sequence: TGCGCCAGCAGTATCCCCCTCGCGGTGGGACAGTCTCTCAACAATGAGCAGTTCTTC. The encoded protein is CASSIPLAVGQSLNNEQFF. The full variable domain, with the rest looked up from reference TRBV5-1 and TRBJ2-1, is KAGVTQTPRYLIKTRGQQVTLSCSPISGHRSVSWYQQTPGQGLQFLFEYFSETQRNKGNFPGRFSGRQFSNSRSEMNVSTLELGDSALYLCASSIPLAVGQSLNNEQFFGPGTRLTVL.

V and J are TRBV5-1 and TRBJ1-1; 10 nucleotides align to TRBD1. The V segment lost 4 bases and the J segment 1 base; nucleotides outside the gene matches: 10. Per germline, CDR1 SGHRS and CDR2 YFSETQ. This CDR3 contains 17 residues. The CDR3 DNA follows: TGCGCCAGCAGCCCGAGGGGACAGGGGCTCACGAACACTGAAGCTTTCTTT. Translation: CASSPRGQGLTNTEAFF.

The V call is TRBV9, the J call TRBJ2-3, with TRBD2 as a possible D gene (5 bases). The CDR3 consists of 17 residues. CDR1 and CDR2 from the germline V gene are SGDLS and YYNGEE. Trimming took 3 bases from V and 0 from J, leaving 17 bases between them. The CDR3 region has the DNA TGTGCCAGCAGCGCCCCGGGGTGGACGGGTAGCACAGATACGCAGTATTTT. Amino acid sequence: CASSAPGWTGSTDTQYF.

In its sample, this clone was seen once. The V and J genes are TRBV6-6 and TRBJ2-1; TRBD2 matches at 8 bases. The CDR3 is 14 residues long. Germline lookup yields CDR1 MNHNY and CDR2 SVGAGI (reference sequence). The V segment lost 1 base and the J segment 6 bases; nucleotides outside the gene matches: 2. The CDR3 protein is CASSYYAGGNEQFF. The CDR3 DNA is TGTGCCAGCAGTTACTACGCGGGAGGCAATGAGCAGTTCTTC.

This chain joins TRBV7-9 and TRBJ2-3; TRBD2 agrees at 12 bases. Germline assignment: CDR1 SEHNR and CDR2 FQNEAQ (reference sequence). The CDR3 is made up of 17 amino acids. Unmatched junction bases numbered 8, after V lost 4 bases and J lost 3 bases. The CDR3 nucleotides are TGTGCCAGCAGCTCCCGACTAGCGGGAGTGGGGACAGATACGCAGTATTTT. Its protein product is CASSSRLAGVGTDTQYF.

This chain connects TRBV6-4 to TRBJ2-1; D possibly corresponds to TRBD1 (6 bases). The CDR3 is 12 amino acids. Germline V gene lookup returns CDR1 MRHNA and CDR2 SNTAGT. The DNA for the CDR3 is TGTACGCTAAAACAGGGCGACCATGAGCAGTTCTTC. Residues: CTLKQGDHEQFF.